Reported below is one TCR beta chain. Germline values: CDR1 MDHEN, CDR2 SYDVKM. CDR3 size: 16 residues. V shed 1 base and J shed 5 bases, with 17 bases lying between them. The table came from immunoSEQ multiplex PCR; TCRdb's copy has only in-frame clones and leaves some out. The table has approximately 190,000 clones, over 65% seen once. The data were obtained in a study of cytomegalovirus exposure and HLA in healthy donors. Sequenced material: PBMCs. V gene TRBV28 combines with J gene TRBJ2-5; possible D gene TRBD2, 5 bases. This TCR was sampled from a man aged 18 to 29 in good health and CMV-seropositive. DNA for the CDR3: TGTGCCAGCAGTTTATCGGGGATTAGGGCGAGGGAGACCCAGTACTTC. Amino acid sequence: CASSLSGIRARETQYF.